Included here is one T cell receptor beta chain sequence, with context. Its antigen is not known. These data originate in a study of shared clonotypes between healthy human individuals. Germline V CDR1 and CDR2: SGDLS, YYNGEE. This CDR3 has 15 amino acids. Trimming shortened V by 0 bases and J by 0 bases, and 9 bases separated the two germline ends. Produced via immunoSEQ multiplex PCR; TCRdb's table is partial and in-frame only. The profile shows some 500,000 clones, 95% to 96% of them singletons. Overall study findings and caveats: Donor clonotype sharing was expected to depend on sequencing depth. Among non-shared clonotypes, generation probabilities were lower than among those shared by all four donors.

The genes are TRBV9 and TRBJ1-1, with D hard to call. The specimen was naive CD4+ T cells sorted from blood. The subset denotes: CD45RA+ positively selected. The clonotype was recovered from a woman under 40 in good health. CDR3 amino acids: CASSVGGLMNTEAFF. The DNA of the CDR3 is TGTGCCAGCAGCGTAGGGGGTCTCATGAACACTGAAGCTTTCTTT.